Described below is a single TCR beta chain sequence and its context. This clone has just a few counts. It has no known antigen specificity. As a mouse receptor, it takes its gene names and germline sequences from the mouse. The read stops 1 residue short of the end of the CDR3; the missing end is completed from the germline J gene. Library generation was performed with the immunoSEQ multiplex PCR assay. Adaptive Biotechnologies performed the TCRbeta CDR3 sequencing at survey depth and reported CDR3 sequences, V/J genes, productive frequency and template counts. Amplification of TCR beta CDR3 regions started from genomic DNA instead of RNA. The authors processed their data as follows. Pairwise repertoire overlap between tissues was quantified with Jensen-Shannon divergence, where 1 means complete divergence and 0 identical. Based on pairwise JSD values, tissues were grouped by single-linkage agglomerative hierarchical clustering, and the results were shown as dendrograms. GLIPH2 was applied to all patient samples using simulation_depth 1000, kmer_min_depth 3, and cdr3_length_cutoff 8, and only groups with more than two unique CDR3s were retained. A standardized tissue-overlap score was generated by extrapolating Jaccard GLIPH-group overlap across patients to a standard repertoire size of 1000 clones. Linear mixed-effect models, with tissue as a fixed effect and individual as a random effect, were used to test how diversity related to clinical or experimental variables. The table was pulled from immuneACCESS by TCRdb, which kept in-frame rearrangements only. Such tables lose some clones; where checked, under half of the loss comes from unresolved V genes, and the rest has no known cause. V, J and clone size are those of that table, while D and trimming were read from the DNA. Across this sample there are 20,000 to 25,000 clones, with roughly three quarters seen only once. Clones ranked in the top ten supply 0.41% of the sample.

The sample is drawn from a study of tissue T cells after allogeneic stem cell transplantation (dated by TCRdb to between 2021 and 2023). As for the study more broadly: The study profiled TCR beta repertoires across many tissues from research autopsies of patients with and without GVHD, plus mouse models of GVHD. The human arm was a prospective observational study without blinding or randomization.

The CDR3 sequence holds 16 residues, the cysteine and phenylalanine included. Of the CDR3's DNA, 45 bases were read; they are in frame from base 1. CDR1 and CDR2 were assigned from the germline V gene (reference sequence) as NNHNN and SYGAGS. The V end gives up 0 bases and the J end 1 base, leaving 3 bases in the junction not matched to a gene. Summary of the overall study and its limitations: Which tissue TCRs were alloreactive or antigen-specific was not determined in the study, and some clones might have been persisting host cells. Within patients, how anatomically similar the tissues were was a key factor in shaping TCR repertoire composition, regardless of disease or transplant status. The patient cohort was small and clinically heterogeneous, and sampling depth was acknowledged as a limitation. Only a few T cell clones appeared in more than one patient, yet motif-based clustering showed tissue-specific repertoire signatures that were shared between patients. In both patients and mice, only a limited portion of the TCR repertoire detected in tissues was captured by blood and spleen T cells.

The chain joins TRBV13-2 to TRBJ2-2, and 7 junctional nucleotides match TRBD2. Sequenced material: blood. The TCR sequence derives from a female BALB/c mouse in good health. The strain's MHC haplotype is H2-d. Partial CDR3 DNA: TGTGCCAGCGGTGATGCAGGACTGGTAAACACCGGGCAGCTCTAC. Its protein product is CASGDAGLVNTGQLY. The CDR3 in full is CASGDAGLVNTGQLYF.